This TCR beta chain derives from a study of OX40 agonist ivuxolimab in advanced cancers. Study-level information: Patients received ivuxolimab, an agonistic anti-OX40 (CD134) antibody.

Sequencing was performed with immunoSEQ multiplex PCR; in TCRdb, only in-frame clones are kept and a portion is missing. The profile covers about 82,000 clones, with roughly 83% appearing a single time and approximately 0.9% taken by the ten largest. Germline V gene sequence: CDR1 SGHKS, CDR2 YYEKEE (reference sequence). V lost 4 bases and J 1 base, leaving 14 bases between the germline ends. This CDR3 has 15 amino acids. The material sequenced was CD4+ or CD8+ T cells sorted from blood, taken in a trial of the OX40 agonist ivuxolimab. The chain recombines TRBV5-5 with TRBJ1-2, with a weak D call TRBD1 (5 bases). This TCR was sampled from an adult with an advanced solid tumor such as melanoma, head and neck, liver or kidney cancer. The CDR3: CASSGGRSDNYGYTF. CDR3 nucleotide sequence: TGTGCCAGCAGCGGGGGACGGAGCGATAACTATGGCTACACCTTC. Combining the CDR3 with reference TRBV5-5 and TRBJ1-2 gives the whole variable domain DAGVTQSPTHLIKTRGQQVTLRCSPISGHKSVSWYQQVLGQGPQFIFQYYEKEERGRGNFPDRFSARQFPNYSSELNVNALLLGDSALYLCASSGGRSDNYGYTFGSGTRLTVV.